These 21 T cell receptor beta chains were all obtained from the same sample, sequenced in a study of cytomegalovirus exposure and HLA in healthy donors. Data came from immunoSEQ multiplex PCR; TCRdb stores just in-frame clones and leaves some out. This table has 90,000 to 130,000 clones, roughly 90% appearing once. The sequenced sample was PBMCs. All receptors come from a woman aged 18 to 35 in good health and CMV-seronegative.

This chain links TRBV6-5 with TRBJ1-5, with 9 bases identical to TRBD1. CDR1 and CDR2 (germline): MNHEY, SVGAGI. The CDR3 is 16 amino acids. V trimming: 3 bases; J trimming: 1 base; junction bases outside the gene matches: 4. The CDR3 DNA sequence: TGTGCCAGCAGTTATGGGGACAGGGCGAGCAATCAGCCCCAGCATTTT. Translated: CASSYGDRASNQPQHF.

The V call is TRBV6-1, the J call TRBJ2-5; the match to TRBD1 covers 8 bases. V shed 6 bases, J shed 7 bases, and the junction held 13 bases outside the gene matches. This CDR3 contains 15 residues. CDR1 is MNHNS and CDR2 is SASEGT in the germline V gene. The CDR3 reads CASSRMTGDGLTQYF. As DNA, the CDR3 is TGTGCCAGCAGCCGCATGACAGGGGATGGTTTGACCCAGTACTTC.

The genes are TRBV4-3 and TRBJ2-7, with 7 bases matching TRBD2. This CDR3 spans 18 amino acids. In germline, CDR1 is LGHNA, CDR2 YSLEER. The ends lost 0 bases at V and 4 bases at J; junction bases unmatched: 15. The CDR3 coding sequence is TGCGCCAGCAGCCAAGATATCAGTGGGACTATCCCTCGGTACGAGCAGTACTTC. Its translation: CASSQDISGTIPRYEQYF.

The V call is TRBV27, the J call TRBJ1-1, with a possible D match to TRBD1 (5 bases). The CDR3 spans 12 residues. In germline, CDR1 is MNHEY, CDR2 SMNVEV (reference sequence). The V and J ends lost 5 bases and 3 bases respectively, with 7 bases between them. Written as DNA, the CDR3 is TGTGCCAGCAGTCCGGGGGACACTGAAGCTTTCTTT. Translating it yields CASSPGDTEAFF.

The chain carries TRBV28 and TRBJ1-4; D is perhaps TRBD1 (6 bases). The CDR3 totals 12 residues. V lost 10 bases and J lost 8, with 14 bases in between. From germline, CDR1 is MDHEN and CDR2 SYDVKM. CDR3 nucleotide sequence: TGTGCCACGGGCAGGGGAGGGGAAAAACTGTTTTTT. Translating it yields CATGRGGEKLFF.

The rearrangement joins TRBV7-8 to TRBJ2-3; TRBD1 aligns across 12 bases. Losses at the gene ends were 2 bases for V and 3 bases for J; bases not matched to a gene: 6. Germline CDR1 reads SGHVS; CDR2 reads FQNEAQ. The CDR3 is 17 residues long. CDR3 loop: CASSLLGTGGATDTQYF. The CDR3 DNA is TGTGCCAGCAGCTTACTCGGGACAGGGGGCGCGACAGATACGCAGTATTTT. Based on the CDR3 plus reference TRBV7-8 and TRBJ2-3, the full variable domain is GAGVSQSPRYKVAKRGQDVALRCDPISGHVSLFWYQQALGQGPEFLTYFQNEAQLDKSGLPSDRFFAERPEGSVSTLKIQRTQQEDSAVYLCASSLLGTGGATDTQYFGPGTRLTVL.

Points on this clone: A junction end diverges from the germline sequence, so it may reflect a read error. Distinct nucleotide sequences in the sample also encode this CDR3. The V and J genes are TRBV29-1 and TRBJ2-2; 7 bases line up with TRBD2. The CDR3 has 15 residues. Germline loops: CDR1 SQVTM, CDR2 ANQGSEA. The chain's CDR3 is CSVLLAGSNTGELFF. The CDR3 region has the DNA TGCAGCGTTCTCTTAGCGGGCTCAAACACCGGGGAGCTATTTTTT.

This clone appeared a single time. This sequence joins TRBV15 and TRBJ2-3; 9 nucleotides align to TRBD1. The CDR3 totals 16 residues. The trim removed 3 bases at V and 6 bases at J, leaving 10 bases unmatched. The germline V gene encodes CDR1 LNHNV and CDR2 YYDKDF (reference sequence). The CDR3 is CATSRRTGVSWDTQYF. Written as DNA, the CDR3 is TGTGCCACCAGCAGGCGGACAGGGGTTTCGTGGGATACGCAGTATTTT.

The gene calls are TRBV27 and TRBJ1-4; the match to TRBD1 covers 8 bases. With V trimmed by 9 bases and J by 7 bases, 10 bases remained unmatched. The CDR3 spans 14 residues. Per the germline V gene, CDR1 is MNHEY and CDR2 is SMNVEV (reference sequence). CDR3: CASSRGRFFEKLFF. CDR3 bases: TGTGCCAGTTCCAGGGGGCGATTTTTTGAAAAACTGTTTTTT.

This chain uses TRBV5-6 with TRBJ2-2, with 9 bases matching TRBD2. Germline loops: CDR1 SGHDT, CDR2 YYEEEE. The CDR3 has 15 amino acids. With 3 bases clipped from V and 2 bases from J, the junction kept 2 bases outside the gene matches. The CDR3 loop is CASSSSGVNTGELFF. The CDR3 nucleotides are TGTGCCAGCAGCTCTAGCGGGGTTAACACCGGGGAGCTGTTTTTT.

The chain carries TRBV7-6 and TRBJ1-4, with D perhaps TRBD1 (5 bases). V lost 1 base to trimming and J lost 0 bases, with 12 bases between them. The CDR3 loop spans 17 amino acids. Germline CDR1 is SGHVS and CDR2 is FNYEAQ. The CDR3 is CASSLGSGGTTNEKLFF. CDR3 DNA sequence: TGTGCCAGCAGCTTAGGGTCCGGGGGGACAACTAATGAAAAACTGTTTTTT.

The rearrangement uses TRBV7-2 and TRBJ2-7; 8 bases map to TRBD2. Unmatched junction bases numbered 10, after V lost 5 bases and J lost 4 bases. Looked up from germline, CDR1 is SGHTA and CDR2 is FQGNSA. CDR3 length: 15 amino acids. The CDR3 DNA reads TGTGCCAGCAGCCCTAGGACTAGCATTGGTTACGAGCAGTACTTC. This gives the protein CASSPRTSIGYEQYF.

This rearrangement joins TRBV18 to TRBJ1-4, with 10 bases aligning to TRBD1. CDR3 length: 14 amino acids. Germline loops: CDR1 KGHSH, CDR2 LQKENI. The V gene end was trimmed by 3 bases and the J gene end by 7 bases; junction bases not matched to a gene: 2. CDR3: CASSPGTGVEKLFF. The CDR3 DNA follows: TGTGCCAGCTCACCCGGGACAGGGGTTGAAAAACTGTTTTTT.

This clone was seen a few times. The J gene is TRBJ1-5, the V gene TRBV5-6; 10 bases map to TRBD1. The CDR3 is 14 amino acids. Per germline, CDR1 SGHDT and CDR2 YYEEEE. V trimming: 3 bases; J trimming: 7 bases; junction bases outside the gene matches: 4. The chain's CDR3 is CASSSGTGEQPQHF. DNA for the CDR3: TGTGCCAGCAGCTCCGGGACAGGGGAGCAGCCCCAGCATTTT.

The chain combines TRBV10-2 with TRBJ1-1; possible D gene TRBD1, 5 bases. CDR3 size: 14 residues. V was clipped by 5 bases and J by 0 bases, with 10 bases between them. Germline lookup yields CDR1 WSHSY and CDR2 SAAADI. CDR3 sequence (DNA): TGCGCCAGCAGTTCGACAGAGCTGAACACTGAAGCTTTCTTT. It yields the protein CASSSTELNTEAFF.

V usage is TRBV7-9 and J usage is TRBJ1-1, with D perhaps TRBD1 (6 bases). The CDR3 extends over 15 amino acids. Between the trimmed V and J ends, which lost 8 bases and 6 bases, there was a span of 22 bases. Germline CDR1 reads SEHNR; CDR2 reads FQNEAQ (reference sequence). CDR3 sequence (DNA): TGTGCCAGCGCCTCCGCAACGGGGAAGGGGGCTGAAGCTTTCTTT. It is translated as CASASATGKGAEAFF.

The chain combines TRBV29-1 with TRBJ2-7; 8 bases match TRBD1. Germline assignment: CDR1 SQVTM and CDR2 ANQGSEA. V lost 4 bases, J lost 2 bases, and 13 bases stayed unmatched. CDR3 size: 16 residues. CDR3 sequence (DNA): TGCAGCGTTGTTTCTGGGGAAAGGACAGGGACCTACGAGCAGTACTTC. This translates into CSVVSGERTGTYEQYF.

The CDR3 reads CSVLKAGGTQYF. Here the CDR3 DNA reads TGCAGCGTACTAAAAGCGGGCGGGACGCAGTATTTT. This rearrangement joins TRBV29-1 to TRBJ2-3, with D possibly being TRBD2 (6 bases). The CDR3 has 12 amino acids. V lost 6 bases and J lost 9, with 16 bases in between. Germline V gives CDR1 SQVTM, CDR2 ANQGSEA.

As DNA, the CDR3 is TGTGCCAGCAGTTTAATATTCGAGGCTTCCTCCTACGAGCAGTACTTC. Residues: CASSLIFEASSYEQYF. The rearrangement links TRBV28 to TRBJ2-7; the D is unclear. The CDR3 extends over 16 amino acids. The V and J ends lost 2 bases and 0 bases respectively, with 14 bases between them. Per the germline V gene, CDR1 is MDHEN and CDR2 is SYDVKM.

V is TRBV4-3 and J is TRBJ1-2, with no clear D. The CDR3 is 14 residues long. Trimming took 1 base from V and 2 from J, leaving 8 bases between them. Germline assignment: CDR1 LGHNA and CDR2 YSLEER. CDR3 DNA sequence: TGCGCCAGCAGCCAAGCGTACAGCAACTATGGCTACACCTTC. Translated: CASSQAYSNYGYTF.

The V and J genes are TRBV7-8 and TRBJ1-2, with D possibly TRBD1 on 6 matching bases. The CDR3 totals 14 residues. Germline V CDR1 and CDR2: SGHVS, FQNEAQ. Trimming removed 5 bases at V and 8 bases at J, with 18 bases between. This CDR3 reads CASSSAPGVVGYTF. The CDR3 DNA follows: TGTGCCAGCAGCAGTGCCCCAGGGGTCGTGGGCTACACCTTC.